The 17 T cell receptor beta chains reported below all come from one sample, sequenced in a study of cytomegalovirus exposure and HLA in healthy donors. Primers for the PCR totalled 60 Vbeta and 13 Jbeta. Clones were read by immunoSEQ multiplex PCR, and TCRdb kept only the in-frame ones, dropping some. The profile shows approximately 130,000 clones, 75% of them singletons. Sequenced sample: PBMCs. The source of these receptors is a woman in her thirties or forties in good health and CMV-seropositive.

The chain carries TRBV5-1 and TRBJ2-3; the match to TRBD1 covers 7 bases. Losses at the gene ends were 0 bases for V and 4 bases for J; bases not matched to a gene: 5. Germline CDR1 is SGHRS and CDR2 is YFSETQ. This CDR3 comprises 15 residues. This CDR3 is CASSLEGQTADTQYF. CDR3 DNA sequence: TGCGCCAGCAGCTTGGAGGGACAGACTGCAGATACGCAGTATTTT. Complete variable domain (other parts from reference TRBV5-1 and TRBJ2-3): KAGVTQTPRYLIKTRGQQVTLSCSPISGHRSVSWYQQTPGQGLQFLFEYFSETQRNKGNFPGRFSGRQFSNSRSEMNVSTLELGDSALYLCASSLEGQTADTQYFGPGTRLTVL.

A few counts support this clone. The gene calls are TRBV2 and TRBJ2-1; tentatively, D is TRBD2 (6 bases). Germline V gives CDR1 SNHLY, CDR2 FYNNEI. Trimming cost V 7 bases and J 1 base, with 17 bases left between them. The CDR3 loop spans 16 amino acids. The CDR3 here is CASTVLPGESYNEQFF. The CDR3 DNA reads as TGTGCCAGCACTGTGTTACCGGGGGAATCCTACAATGAGCAGTTCTTC.

This clone was counted only a few times. The rearrangement links TRBV6-6 to TRBJ1-5, with unresolved D. Germline-derived CDR1 and CDR2 are MNHNY and SVGAGI (reference sequence). V lost 4 bases and J lost 2, with 15 bases in between. The CDR3 consists of 16 residues. This CDR3 is CASSSEGHSRNQPQHF. CDR3 in DNA: TGTGCCAGCAGTTCGGAGGGCCACTCGCGCAATCAGCCCCAGCATTTT.

The chain uses TRBV5-8 and TRBJ2-7, with D tentatively TRBD1 (5 bases). The CDR3 has 15 residues. Trimming removed 0 bases from V and 7 bases from J, with 17 bases in between. CDR1 is SGHTS, CDR2 YDEGEE, per germline. The CDR3 sequence: CASSLVSAGKVEQYF. The DNA for the CDR3 is TGTGCCAGCAGCTTGGTTTCCGCAGGGAAGGTGGAGCAGTACTTC.

In its sample, this clone was seen a few times. The J gene is TRBJ1-2, the V gene TRBV4-3; no clear D gene. The CDR3 is 14 amino acids. V shed 0 bases and J shed 5 bases, with 10 bases lying between them. Per germline, CDR1 LGHNA and CDR2 YSLEER. The CDR3 coding sequence is TGCGCCAGCAGCCAAGATGAAGGGAGATATGGCTACACCTTC. This translates into CASSQDEGRYGYTF.

The V and J genes are TRBV23-1 and TRBJ2-5, with 7 nucleotides matching TRBD1. Being an ORF, TRBV23-1 has a function that is uncertain. With 11 bases clipped from V and 2 bases from J, the junction kept 11 bases outside the gene matches. The length of the CDR3 is 14 residues. CDR3 residues: CAGIQGSPQETQYF. In DNA form, the CDR3 reads TGCGCCGGTATACAGGGGAGTCCACAAGAGACCCAGTACTTC.

This clone appeared a few times. This chain uses TRBV27 with TRBJ2-5, with D possibly being TRBD1 (5 bases). The CDR3 loop spans 15 amino acids. The V end was cut by 7 bases, the J end by 2 bases, with 17 bases between. Germline values: CDR1 MNHEY, CDR2 SMNVEV (reference sequence). The CDR3 coding sequence is TGTGCCAGCAAGGTAGATATGTCAGGGCAAGAGACCCAGTACTTC. Its protein product is CASKVDMSGQETQYF.

The J gene is TRBJ2-1, the V gene TRBV10-3; tentatively, D is TRBD2 (5 bases). Trimming left V 6 bases short and J 3 bases short, with 15 bases between. The CDR3 is made up of 15 amino acids. Germline V gives CDR1 ENHRY, CDR2 SYGVKD. In nucleotides, the CDR3 is TGTGCCATCAGCCCAGCGGTCACTGTCTACAATGAGCAGTTCTTC. Residues: CAISPAVTVYNEQFF.

The chain employs TRBV5-1 and TRBJ1-6, with 8 bases fitting TRBD1. The CDR3 contains 16 residues. The germline V gene encodes CDR1 SGHRS and CDR2 YFSETQ. J was trimmed by 12 bases and V by 1 base; bases with no gene match: 12. CDR3 protein: CASSLLSAGGGRPLHF. The CDR3 nucleotides read TGCGCCAGCAGCTTGTTGTCGGCAGGGGGCGGGAGACCCCTCCACTTT.

V gene TRBV28 combines with J gene TRBJ2-7; the D gene is possibly TRBD2 (6 bases). Germline CDR1 reads MDHEN; CDR2 reads SYDVKM. The length of the CDR3 is 14 residues. Trimming stripped 7 bases from V and 3 bases from J, with 16 bases between. The CDR3 nucleotides read TGTGCCAGCACCCTTAGCGGCAAGCTCTACGAGCAGTACTTC. This codes for CASTLSGKLYEQYF.

This clone has only one observation. The chain recombines TRBV19 with TRBJ1-3; D unresolved. The CDR3 loop spans 14 amino acids. V was trimmed by 6 bases and J by 4 bases, leaving 13 bases between them. In germline, CDR1 is LNHDA, CDR2 SQIVND (reference sequence). Here the CDR3 DNA reads TGTGCCAGTAGCCGACATATCGCCGGAAACACCATATATTTT. Residues: CASSRHIAGNTIYF.

The chain recombines TRBV7-3 with TRBJ2-5; D might be TRBD1 (6 bases). Germline V gene lookup returns CDR1 SGHTA and CDR2 FQGTGA. CDR3 size: 15 residues. The V end was cut by 1 base, the J end by 1 base, with 10 bases between. CDR3 coding DNA: TGTGCCAGCAGCTTAAGGGGGCGGGCCCAAGAGACCCAGTACTTC. Protein: CASSLRGRAQETQYF.

V is TRBV19 and J is TRBJ1-2, with 7 bases lining up with TRBD1. V lost 4 bases and J lost 2; bases outside the gene matches: 1. The CDR3 is made up of 13 amino acids. Per the germline V gene, CDR1 is LNHDA and CDR2 is SQIVND (reference sequence). The CDR3 sequence is CASSRDRNYGYTF. DNA of the CDR3: TGTGCCAGTAGTAGGGACAGAAACTATGGCTACACCTTC.

Only one count was recorded for this clone. The chain is built from TRBV4-1 and TRBJ2-5; TRBD2 matches 13 bases. J lost 5 bases, V lost 4 bases, and 10 bases had no gene match. CDR1 is MGHRA, CDR2 YSYEKL, per germline. CDR3 length equals 17 residues. The CDR3 sequence: CASSPLKTSGGSETQYF. The CDR3 nucleotides read TGCGCCAGCAGCCCCCTTAAGACTAGCGGGGGGTCTGAGACCCAGTACTTC.

This clone was detected once. This chain connects TRBV14 to TRBJ2-1, with 8 bases lining up with TRBD1. The CDR3 totals 13 residues. V shed 8 bases, J shed 8 bases, and the junction held 8 bases outside the gene matches. Per the germline V gene, CDR1 is SGHDN and CDR2 is FVKESK. CDR3 protein: CASRRAGGDEQFF. The CDR3 DNA is TGTGCCAGCCGACGAGCAGGGGGCGATGAGCAGTTCTTC.

The chain links TRBV29-1 to TRBJ1-3; D uncertain. The germline gives CDR1 SQVTM, CDR2 ANQGSEA. V was trimmed by 5 bases and J by 0 bases, leaving 11 bases between them. The CDR3 spans 14 residues. CDR3 residues: CSVRTGDSGNTIYF. Here the CDR3 DNA reads TGCAGCGTTCGGACGGGAGACTCTGGAAACACCATATATTTT.

V and J are TRBV4-3 and TRBJ1-1, with D maybe TRBD1 (6 bases). Germline loops: CDR1 LGHNA, CDR2 YSLEER. The CDR3 length is 13 residues. Trimming pared 1 base from V and 5 bases from J, leaving 8 bases between. The DNA of the CDR3 is TGCGCCAGCAGCCAAGGGCAGGGGACTGAAGCTTTCTTT. Translating it yields CASSQGQGTEAFF.